The TCR beta chain under discussion was sequenced for a study of cytomegalovirus exposure and HLA in healthy donors (dated by TCRdb to the late 2010s). About the investigation overall: According to an earlier analysis of around 600 of the donors, 150 million to 200 million T cells yielded approximately 120 million unique TCR beta sequences and 250 to 350 Gb of sequence data. An early release covering roughly 640 HLA-typed donors comprised about 320 gigabases of sequencing data and tens of millions of unique TCR sequences. Among the 398 genotyped donors, more than 70% belonged to the genetic ancestry cluster associated with self-reported Caucasian donors. The study was designed to test whether signatures of past pathogen exposure could be identified by cataloging public T cell receptors. The study used immunosequencing to profile the T cell repertoires of around 600 subjects and linked those repertoires to cytomegalovirus serostatus. In addition to the first cohort of roughly 700 subjects, a separate validation cohort of 120 different subjects was used. High-throughput TCR immunosequencing, statistical association of individual TCRs with disease status, and machine learning were combined to predict cytomegalovirus infection status. In a later analysis, previously published TCR beta repertoires from several hundred donors were re-analyzed and high-resolution HLA genotyping was added so that TCR occurrence patterns could be studied. In the later analysis, no new phenotypic data were used to find candidate immune exposures; instead, reliance was placed on TCR beta sequences and their occurrence across donors. An earlier analysis of 587 of the donors used high-throughput TCR beta sequencing to judge whether each TCR beta V gene segment behaved as functional or pseudogenic. Donor age, sex, ethnicity and CMV serostatus were collected together with the repertoire data. A later genetic analysis took genome-wide SNP genotypes for about 65% of the 666 donors and used that subset as a discovery cohort. All discovery cohort repertoires had been generated using a single sequencing platform. Both class I and class II loci were covered by HLA typing, at four-digit resolution. Typing coverage differed by locus: A, B, C, DRB1 and DQB1 were typed in about 620-640 donors, DQA1 in roughly 500, DPA1 in approximately 600, and DPB1 in around 490. Four to six DR-DQ haplotypes were handled as single units for association and clustering, since linkage in the cohort was strong. Across 398 genotyped donors of the cohort, an average of roughly 230,000 unique TCR beta nucleotide sequences per donor were sequenced, and 15% to 20% of those sequences were non-productive. General conclusions and limits of the study: The study listed 164 TCR beta chains as associated with cytomegalovirus. Correlated functional status among segregating V segments might be attributable to linkage disequilibrium, but an unknown experimental factor could not be ruled out. A further reported finding was that TCR beta sequences accurately predicted the HLA-A and HLA-B alleles for most subjects in the first cohort. The only immune exposure information available for the cohort was CMV serostatus. Three of the identified cytomegalovirus-associated TCR beta chains were confirmed in vitro to be specific for cytomegalovirus antigens. Most TCR sequences were observed very rarely across donors, whereas some public TCRs were present in many individuals. Some IMGT-functional V segments, including TRBV6-2 and TRBV6-3, could not be distinguished by the 87-base-pair reads and were therefore excluded. A group of highly shared sequence variants was considered likely to be a technical artifact of the sequencing pipeline. A later genetic analysis reported fewer N-insertions in productive TCRs among donors in an Asian-associated ancestry cluster than the roughly 690-donor mean. In a later analysis, most CMV-associated TCR beta chains were found to appear HLA-restricted, with HLA associations seemingly driven largely by CMV exposure. The classifier was reported to diagnose cytomegalovirus status with high specificity and sensitivity in both the original cohort and the validation cohort. Broadly in line with IMGT annotations, most TCR beta V segments showed up in productive rearrangements about 90% or about 30% of the time in an earlier analysis of several hundred of the donors. A later analysis found that HLA-associated TCR beta chains were more clonally expanded and had lower generation probabilities than equally common non-associated chains. A later analysis reported that several top co-occurrence clusters appeared linked to parvovirus B19, influenza, CMV and Epstein-Barr virus. In a later analysis, the rate of TCR association differed among HLA loci, with DRB1 alleles having the most associated TCRs and HLA-C alleles having the fewest. Because HLA typing was unavailable for some donors at each locus, only the typed subset was used in association tests. Because counts were too low, roughly 17 rarely observed V segments, including chromosome 9 orphons, were left out of the earlier analysis of over 550 of the donors. When HLA alleles, especially DR and DQ, strongly co-occurred, TCR associations were difficult to assign to individual alleles. Only TCR beta chains were sequenced in this cohort, and the absence of alpha or paired-chain data limited detectable features. At a false discovery rate of 0.05, a later analysis linked 16,000 or so TCR beta sequences to specific HLA alleles. An association between a missense DCLRE1C variant and V-gene and J-gene trimming of TCR beta chains was found in a later genetic analysis and replicated in an independent cohort. The presence/absence analyses assumed that sequencing depth was roughly uniform across donors, and that assumption may not be true. The authors suggested that the approach could potentially be extended to other disease states and immunological phenotypes.

The library was made by the immunoSEQ multiplex PCR assay. A mixture of 60 forward primers for TCR Vbeta segments and 13 reverse primers for TCR Jbeta segments was used in the multiplex PCR. Amplification of the CDR3 region of rearranged TCR beta genes was performed with a multiplex PCR assay on genomic DNA. On the Illumina HiSeq System, the amplified TCR beta libraries were sequenced as 87-base-pair reads. On the authors' methods: A later analysis tallied 70 million to 100 million unique TCR beta chains across the 600 to 700 repertoires, and around 10 million of those chains were shared by two or more donors. To remove PCR and sequencing errors, raw reads were error-corrected and collapsed into unique sequences using a nearest-neighbor algorithm that merged closely related sequences. To assign V, D and J gene segments, CDR3 sequences were aligned to IMGT reference sequences. For a sequence to be retained, at least a six-nucleotide match to both a V gene segment and a J gene segment was required. Rearrangements were called productive when the CDR3 lacked stop codons and stayed in frame with V and J; all others were non-productive. CDR3 was defined according to IMGT convention as the region running from the second conserved V-encoded cysteine to the conserved J-encoded phenylalanine. The earlier analysis of 587 of the donors excluded sequences that lacked an unambiguous match to a single V gene segment. In an earlier analysis of 587 of the donors, a V segment was called functional when productive rearrangements were above 56.7%, and segregating when the standard deviation between donors exceeded 5%. To diagnose cytomegalovirus status from the catalog of TCR beta chain sequences, a statistical classification framework was built. A later analysis assigned V and J genes by comparing TCR nucleotide sequences with IMGT/GENE-DB human TR gene sequences. A later analysis assigned CDR3 sequences and most-parsimonious VDJ recombination scenarios with the TCRdist pipeline. In a later analysis, each TCR beta chain was defined by its CDR3 amino acid sequence together with its V-gene family, and reads lacking a unique V-gene family were excluded. To address suspected cross-contamination and a sequencing artifact, a later analysis removed over 500 highly shared, low-generation-probability nucleotide sequences. In a later analysis, a clonal expansion index for each public chain was calculated from normalized within-repertoire ranks of inferred template counts. In a later analysis, generation probabilities were computed using a VDJ recombination model fitted to out-of-frame rearrangements, and the results were checked against IGoR. In a later analysis, hypergeometric tests were used to score TCR-TCR, TCR-HLA and TCR-CMV co-occurrence, with a repertoire-size bias correction applied to TCR pairs. False discovery rates were estimated in a later analysis by permuting HLA or CMV assignments 20 times. In a later analysis, co-occurring TCRs were grouped using DBSCAN, with TCRdist sequence similarity added in when clustering inside HLA-allele-positive subsets. Co-occurrence clustering excluded repertoires with fewer than 30,000 or more than 120,000 public chains, plus five with anomalous nucleotide sharing. TCRdb stores this immuneACCESS table with in-frame sequences only. Part of the clones is absent; in the studies checked, under half of the shortfall reflects unresolved V genes, and no reason is known for the rest. That table is the source of V, J and clone size, and D and trimming were worked out from the DNA. The sample has fewer than 250,000 clones on record, 65% to 85% of them singletons. Clones ranked in the top ten supply 2.9% of the sample.

Measured from the cysteine to the phenylalanine, the CDR3 is 15 residues long. The kept DNA is CDR3 alone, 45 bases in frame from the first base. Reading the germline V gene (reference sequence) gives CDR1 MNHEY and CDR2 SMNVEV. Trimming takes 2 bases from V and 5 bases from J, and the germline ends sit 12 bases apart. Worth noting for this clone: This clone's antigen is unknown. No much larger clonotype is one base removed from it; base qualities were not supplied.

The cohort consisted of 600 to 700 healthy bone marrow donors. At the time of sampling, every cohort member was nominally healthy, though immune exposures that went unrecorded were likely present. The donor was CMV seronegative and was included in the group of hundreds of seronegative cohort members. A peripheral blood sample was provided by each donor, and peripheral blood mononuclear cells were used for TCR beta sequencing. The Qiagen DNeasy Blood Extraction Kit was used to extract genomic DNA from the blood cell samples. The chain couples TRBV27 to TRBJ2-2; the best D guess is TRBD1, with 5 bases matching. The specimen was PBMCs. This sequence was found in a man aged 30-40 years in good health and CMV-seronegative. The nucleotides are TGTGCCAGCAGTTTACTTCCCCCAGGGACCGGGGAGCTGTTTTTT. This translates into CASSLLPPGTGELFF.